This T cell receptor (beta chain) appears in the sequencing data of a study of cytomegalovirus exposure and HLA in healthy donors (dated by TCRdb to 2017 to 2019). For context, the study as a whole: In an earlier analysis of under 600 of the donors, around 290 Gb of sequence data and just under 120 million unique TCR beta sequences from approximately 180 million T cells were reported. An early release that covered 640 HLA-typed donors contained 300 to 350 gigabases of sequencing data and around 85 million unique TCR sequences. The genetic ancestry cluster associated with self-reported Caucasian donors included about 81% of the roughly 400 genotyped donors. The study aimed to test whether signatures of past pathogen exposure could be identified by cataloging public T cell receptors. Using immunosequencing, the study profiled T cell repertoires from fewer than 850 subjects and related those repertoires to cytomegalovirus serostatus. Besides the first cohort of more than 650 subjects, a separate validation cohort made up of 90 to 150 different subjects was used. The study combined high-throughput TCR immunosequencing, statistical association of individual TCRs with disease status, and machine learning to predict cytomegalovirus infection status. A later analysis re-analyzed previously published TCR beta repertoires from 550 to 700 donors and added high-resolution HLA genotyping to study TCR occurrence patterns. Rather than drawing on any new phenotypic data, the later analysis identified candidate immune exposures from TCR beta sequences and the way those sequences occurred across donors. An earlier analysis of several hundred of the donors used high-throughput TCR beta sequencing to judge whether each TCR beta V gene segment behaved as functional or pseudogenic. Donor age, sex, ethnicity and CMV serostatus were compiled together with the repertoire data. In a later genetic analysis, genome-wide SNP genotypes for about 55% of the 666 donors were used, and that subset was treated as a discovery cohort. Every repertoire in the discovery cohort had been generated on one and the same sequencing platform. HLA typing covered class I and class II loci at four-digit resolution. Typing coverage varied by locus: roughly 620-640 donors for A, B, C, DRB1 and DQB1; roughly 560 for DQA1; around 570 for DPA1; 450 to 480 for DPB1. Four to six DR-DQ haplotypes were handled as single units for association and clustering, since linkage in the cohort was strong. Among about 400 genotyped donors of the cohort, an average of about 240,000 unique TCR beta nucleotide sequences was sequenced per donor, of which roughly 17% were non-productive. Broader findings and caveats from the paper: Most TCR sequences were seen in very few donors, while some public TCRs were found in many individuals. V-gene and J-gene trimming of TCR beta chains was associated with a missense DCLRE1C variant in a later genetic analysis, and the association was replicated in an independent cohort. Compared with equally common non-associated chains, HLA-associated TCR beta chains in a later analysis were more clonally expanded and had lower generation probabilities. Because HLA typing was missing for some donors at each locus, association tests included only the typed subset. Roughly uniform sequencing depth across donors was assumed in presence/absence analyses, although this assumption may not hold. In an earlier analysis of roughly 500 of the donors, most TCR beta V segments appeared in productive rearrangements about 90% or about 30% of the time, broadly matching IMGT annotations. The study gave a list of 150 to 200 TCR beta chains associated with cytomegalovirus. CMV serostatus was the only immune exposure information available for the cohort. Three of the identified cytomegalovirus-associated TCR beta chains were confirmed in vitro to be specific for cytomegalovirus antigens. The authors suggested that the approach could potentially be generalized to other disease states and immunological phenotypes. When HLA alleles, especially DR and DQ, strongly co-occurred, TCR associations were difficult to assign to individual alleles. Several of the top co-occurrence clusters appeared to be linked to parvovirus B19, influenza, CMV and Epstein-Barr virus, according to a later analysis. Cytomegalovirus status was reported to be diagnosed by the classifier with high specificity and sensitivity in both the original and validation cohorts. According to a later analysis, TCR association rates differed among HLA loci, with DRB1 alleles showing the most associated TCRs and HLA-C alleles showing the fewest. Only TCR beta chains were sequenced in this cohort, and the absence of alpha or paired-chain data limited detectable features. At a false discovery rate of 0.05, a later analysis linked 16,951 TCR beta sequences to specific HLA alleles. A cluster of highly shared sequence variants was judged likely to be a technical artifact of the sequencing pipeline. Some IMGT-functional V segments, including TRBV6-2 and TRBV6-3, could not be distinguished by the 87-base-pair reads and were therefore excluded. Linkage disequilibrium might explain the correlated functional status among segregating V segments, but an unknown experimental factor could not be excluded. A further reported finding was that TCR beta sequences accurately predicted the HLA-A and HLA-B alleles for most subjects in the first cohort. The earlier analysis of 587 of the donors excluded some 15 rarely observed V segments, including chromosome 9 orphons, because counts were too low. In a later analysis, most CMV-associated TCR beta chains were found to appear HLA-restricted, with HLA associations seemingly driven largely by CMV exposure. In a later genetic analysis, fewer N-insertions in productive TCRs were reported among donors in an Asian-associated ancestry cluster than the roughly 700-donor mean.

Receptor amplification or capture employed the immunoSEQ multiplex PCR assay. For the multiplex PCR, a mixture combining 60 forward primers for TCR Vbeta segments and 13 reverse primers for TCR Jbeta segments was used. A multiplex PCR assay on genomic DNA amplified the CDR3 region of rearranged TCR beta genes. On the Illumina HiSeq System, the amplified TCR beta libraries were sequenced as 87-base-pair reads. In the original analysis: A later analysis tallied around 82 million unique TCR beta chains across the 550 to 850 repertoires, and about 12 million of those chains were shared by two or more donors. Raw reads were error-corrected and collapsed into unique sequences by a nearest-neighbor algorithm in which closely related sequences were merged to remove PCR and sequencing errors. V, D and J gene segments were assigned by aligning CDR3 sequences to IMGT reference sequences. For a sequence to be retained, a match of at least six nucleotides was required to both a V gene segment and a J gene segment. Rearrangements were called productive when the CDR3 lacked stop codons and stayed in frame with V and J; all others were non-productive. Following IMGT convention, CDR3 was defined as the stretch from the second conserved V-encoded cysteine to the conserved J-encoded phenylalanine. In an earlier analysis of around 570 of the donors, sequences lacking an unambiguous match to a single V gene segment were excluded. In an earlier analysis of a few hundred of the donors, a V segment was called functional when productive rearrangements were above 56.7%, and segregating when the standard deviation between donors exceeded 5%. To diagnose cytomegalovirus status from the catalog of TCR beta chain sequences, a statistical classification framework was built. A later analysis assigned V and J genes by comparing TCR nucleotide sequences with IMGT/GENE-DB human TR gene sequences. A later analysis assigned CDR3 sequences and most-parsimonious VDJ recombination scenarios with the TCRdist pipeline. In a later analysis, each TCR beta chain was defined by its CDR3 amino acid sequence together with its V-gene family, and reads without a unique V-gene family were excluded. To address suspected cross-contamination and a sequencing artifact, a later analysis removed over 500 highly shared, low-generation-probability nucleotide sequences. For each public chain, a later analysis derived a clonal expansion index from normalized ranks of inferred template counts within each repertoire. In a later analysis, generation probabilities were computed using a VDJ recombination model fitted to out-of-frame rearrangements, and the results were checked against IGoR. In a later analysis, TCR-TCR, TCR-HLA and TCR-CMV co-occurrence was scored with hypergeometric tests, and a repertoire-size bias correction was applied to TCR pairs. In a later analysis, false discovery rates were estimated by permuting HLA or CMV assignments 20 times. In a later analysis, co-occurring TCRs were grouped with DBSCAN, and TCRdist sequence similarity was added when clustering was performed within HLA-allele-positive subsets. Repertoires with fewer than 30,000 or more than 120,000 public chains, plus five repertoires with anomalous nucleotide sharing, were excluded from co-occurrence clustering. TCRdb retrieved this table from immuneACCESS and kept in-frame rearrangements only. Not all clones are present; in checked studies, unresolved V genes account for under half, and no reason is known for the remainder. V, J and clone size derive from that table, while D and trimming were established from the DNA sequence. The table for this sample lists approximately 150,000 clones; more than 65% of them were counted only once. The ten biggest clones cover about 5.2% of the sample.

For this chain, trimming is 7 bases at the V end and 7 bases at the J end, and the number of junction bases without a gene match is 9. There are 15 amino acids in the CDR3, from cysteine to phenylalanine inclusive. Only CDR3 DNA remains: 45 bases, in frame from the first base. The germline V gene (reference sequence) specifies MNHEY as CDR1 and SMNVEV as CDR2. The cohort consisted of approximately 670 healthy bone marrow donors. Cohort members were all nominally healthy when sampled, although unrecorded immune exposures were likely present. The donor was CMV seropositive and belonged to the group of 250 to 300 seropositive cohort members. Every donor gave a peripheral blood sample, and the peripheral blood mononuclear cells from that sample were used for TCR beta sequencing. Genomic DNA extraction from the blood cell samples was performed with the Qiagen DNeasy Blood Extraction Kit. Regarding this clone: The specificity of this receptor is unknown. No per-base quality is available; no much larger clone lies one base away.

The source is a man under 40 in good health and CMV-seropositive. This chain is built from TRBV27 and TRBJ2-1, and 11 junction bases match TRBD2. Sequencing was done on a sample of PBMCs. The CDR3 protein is CASISGTSGRNEQFF. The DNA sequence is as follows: TGTGCCAGCATCTCCGGGACTAGCGGTCGAAATGAGCAGTTCTTC.